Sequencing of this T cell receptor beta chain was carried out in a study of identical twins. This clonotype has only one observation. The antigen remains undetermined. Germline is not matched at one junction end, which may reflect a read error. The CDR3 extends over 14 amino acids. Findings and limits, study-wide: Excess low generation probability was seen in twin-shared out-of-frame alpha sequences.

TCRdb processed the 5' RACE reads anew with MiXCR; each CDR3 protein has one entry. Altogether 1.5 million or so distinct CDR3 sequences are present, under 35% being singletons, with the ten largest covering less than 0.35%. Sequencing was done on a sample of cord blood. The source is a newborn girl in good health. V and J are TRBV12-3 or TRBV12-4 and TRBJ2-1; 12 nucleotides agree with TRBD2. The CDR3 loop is CASSLASGGDAQFF. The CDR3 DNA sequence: TGCGCCAGCAGTTTAGCTAGCGGGGGGGATGCGCAGTTCTTC.